These 15 T cell receptor beta chains share one sample of origin, sequenced in a study of human T cells and chemical hapten exposure. MiXCR, run by TCRdb on the RACE reads, gives a single entry per CDR3 protein. The sample shows under 200,000 distinct CDR3 sequences, about a quarter of them seen only once. Sample time point: patch test 3, about 24 weeks after DPC sensitization. Described treatment: therapeutic diphenylcyclopropenone sensitization with weekly scalp DPC. The source material was whole blood, sampled in connection with sensitization to the hapten diphenylcyclopropenone (DPC). Receptors were obtained from a woman between 18 and 30 years old with alopecia areata. Some clones in this sample may be carry-over from other donors' samples.

The V call is TRBV5-1, the J call TRBJ2-6, with D perhaps TRBD1 (6 bases). The CDR3 totals 18 residues. Trimming pared 0 bases from V and 0 bases from J, leaving 13 bases between. The V gene's germline CDR1 is SGHRS and CDR2 YFSETQ. The CDR3 protein is CASSLVTGPSSGANVLTF. CDR3 in DNA: TGCGCCAGCAGCTTGGTTACAGGGCCGTCCTCTGGGGCCAACGTCCTGACTTTC.

This chain connects TRBV11-2 to TRBJ2-1; D remains ambiguous. The CDR3 has 11 residues. V gave up 6 bases and J gave up 7 bases, with 7 bases separating them. Germline values: CDR1 SGHAT, CDR2 FQNNGV. CDR3 residues: CASRIRNEQFF. The CDR3 region has the DNA TGTGCCAGCAGGATACGGAATGAGCAGTTCTTC.

The rearrangement joins TRBV29-1 to TRBJ2-5; 9 nucleotides agree with TRBD2. The germline CDR1 and CDR2 sequences are SQVTM and ANQGSEA. V trimming: 4 bases; J trimming: 1 base; junction bases outside the gene matches: 1. This CDR3 region has 13 residues. For the CDR3, the DNA is TGCAGCGTTGGAGCGGGGGGCCAAGAGACCCAGTACTTC. Its translation is CSVGAGGQETQYF.

In its sample, this clonotype was seen a few times. The V and J genes are TRBV6-2 or TRBV6-3 and TRBJ2-7; D call uncertain. The CDR3 is made up of 13 amino acids. Trimming pared 5 bases from V and 6 bases from J, leaving 14 bases between. In germline, CDR1 is MNHEY, CDR2 SVGEGT. The CDR3: CASSDQFPAEQYF. DNA of the CDR3: TGTGCCAGCAGTGATCAGTTTCCGGCCGAGCAGTACTTC.

The table lists this clonotype with a few counts. The chain links TRBV2 to TRBJ2-5; 8 bases fit TRBD1. The CDR3 totals 16 residues. J was trimmed by 1 base and V by 6 bases; bases with no gene match: 10. Germline loops: CDR1 SNHLY, CDR2 FYNNEI. The DNA of the CDR3 is TGTGCCAGCAGGGCCAGGACAGGGAAAGTCCAAGAGACCCAGTACTTC. Protein product: CASRARTGKVQETQYF.

The CDR3 nucleotides read TGTGCCAGCACGAGCCAGGGGGCGCGAACCGGGGAGCTGTTTTTT. It encodes CASTSQGARTGELFF. This rearrangement joins TRBV7-9 to TRBJ2-2; 8 positions agree with TRBD1. The CDR3 extends over 15 amino acids. From germline, CDR1 is SEHNR and CDR2 FQNEAQ (reference sequence). V lost 7 bases and J lost 5; bases outside the gene matches: 9.

This clonotype occurred a few times. J is TRBJ2-1 and V is TRBV2; D ambiguous. With 5 bases removed from V and 2 bases from J, the gap between germline ends came to 4 bases. The germline CDR1 and CDR2 sequences are SNHLY and FYNNEI. The CDR3 is made up of 12 amino acids. The CDR3 nucleotides read TGTGCCAGCAGTAGAGCCTACAATGAGCAGTTCTTC. This gives the protein CASSRAYNEQFF.

The chain recombines TRBV15 with TRBJ2-2; TRBD2 matches at 11 bases. Looked up from germline, CDR1 is LNHNV and CDR2 is YYDKDF (reference sequence). The CDR3 consists of 15 residues. With V trimmed by 6 bases and J by 7 bases, 7 bases remained unmatched. The CDR3 region has the DNA TGTGCCACCAGTCTAGCGGGGGGTTCGGGCGGGGAGCTGTTTTTT. This codes for CATSLAGGSGGELFF.

This clonotype was seen more than once but under ten times. This sequence joins TRBV11-2 and TRBJ2-1; TRBD2 matches at 11 bases. Germline CDR1 and CDR2: SGHAT and FQNNGV. The CDR3 runs to 15 residues. V lost 5 bases to trimming and J lost 2 bases; unmatched junction nucleotides: 2. CDR3 residues: CASSKLAGAYNEQFF. The CDR3 nucleotides are TGTGCCAGCAGCAAACTAGCGGGAGCCTACAATGAGCAGTTCTTC.

This clonotype was seen ten or more times. The chain joins TRBV6-4 to TRBJ2-1; TRBD2 aligns across 12 bases. Trimming removed 5 bases from V and 3 bases from J; junction bases left unmatched: 2. Germline assignment: CDR1 MRHNA and CDR2 SNTAGT. CDR3 length: 15 residues. In nucleotides, the CDR3 is TGTGCCAGCAGTTCTAGCGGGGGGGACTACAATGAGCAGTTCTTC. This sequence encodes CASSSSGGDYNEQFF.

This clonotype has at least ten counts. J is TRBJ1-5 and V is TRBV12-3 or TRBV12-4, with D tentatively TRBD1 (5 bases). This CDR3 comprises 15 residues. The ends were cut back, 3 bases at V and 4 bases at J, with 13 bases in the middle. CDR3 loop: CASSLTDVGNQPQHF. The CDR3, as DNA: TGTGCCAGCAGTTTGACAGACGTAGGGAATCAGCCCCAGCATTTT.

The sample holds many counts of this clonotype. The rearrangement joins TRBV20-1 to TRBJ1-6, with D perhaps matching TRBD1 (6 bases). The CDR3 is made up of 15 amino acids. V was cut by 3 bases and J by 7 bases, with 16 bases left in between. Germline CDR1 is DFQATT and CDR2 is SNEGSKA (reference sequence). The CDR3 protein is CSARGGGTSNSPLHF. The CDR3 nucleotides read TGCAGTGCTAGGGGCGGGGGCACTTCGAATTCACCCCTCCACTTT.

The sample holds a few counts of this clonotype. The chain links TRBV4-2 to TRBJ2-7; D may be TRBD1 or TRBD2 (6 bases each). Germline V gene data show CDR1 as LGHNA and CDR2 as YNFKEQ. Trimming shortened V by 3 bases and J by 5 bases, and 23 bases separated the two germline ends. This CDR3 contains 17 residues. This chain's CDR3 is CASSQRGGRSDLNEQYF. CDR3 DNA: TGTGCCAGCAGCCAGCGTGGGGGGCGAAGTGACCTTAACGAGCAGTACTTC.

Ten or more counts support this clonotype. The chain employs TRBV29-1 and TRBJ1-1; D is uncertain. Germline V gene sequence: CDR1 SQVTM, CDR2 ANQGSEA. This CDR3 contains 12 residues. The V end was cut by 6 bases, the J end by 1 base, with 9 bases between. The DNA of the CDR3 is TGCAGCGTAACCATATGGAACACTGAAGCTTTCTTT. Its translation is CSVTIWNTEAFF.

This chain uses TRBV7-2 with TRBJ2-1; no reliable D call. V lost 4 bases and J lost 8, with 12 bases in between. Germline lookup yields CDR1 SGHTA and CDR2 FQGNSA. The CDR3 extends over 13 amino acids. The CDR3 sequence is CASSSDPGYEQFF. In nucleotides, the CDR3 is TGTGCCAGCAGCTCGGACCCTGGGTATGAGCAGTTCTTC.